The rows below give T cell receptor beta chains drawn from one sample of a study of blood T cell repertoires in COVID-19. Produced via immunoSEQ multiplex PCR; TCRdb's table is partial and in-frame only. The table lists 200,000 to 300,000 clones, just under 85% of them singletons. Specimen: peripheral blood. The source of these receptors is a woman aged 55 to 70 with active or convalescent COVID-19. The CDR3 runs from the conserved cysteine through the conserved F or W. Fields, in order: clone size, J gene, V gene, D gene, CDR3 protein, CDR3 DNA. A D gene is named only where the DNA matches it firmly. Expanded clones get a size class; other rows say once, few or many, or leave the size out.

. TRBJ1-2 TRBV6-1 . CASSETSNYGYTF TGTGCCAGCAGTGAAACAAGTAACTATGGCTACACCTTC
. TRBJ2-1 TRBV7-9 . CASSSTSNEQFF TGTGCCAGCAGCTCTACTAGTAATGAGCAGTTCTTC
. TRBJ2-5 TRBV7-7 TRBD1 CASSPPGGTGAGETQYF TGTGCTAGCAGCCCCCCGGGGGGGACAGGGGCCGGGGAGACCCAGTACTTC
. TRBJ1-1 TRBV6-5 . CASSYSGAGAAFF TGTGCCAGCAGTTACTCGGGGGCGGGAGCAGCTTTCTTT
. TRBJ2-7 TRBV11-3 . CASSAPRGEQYF TGTGCCAGCAGCGCCCCTAGGGGAGAGCAGTACTTC
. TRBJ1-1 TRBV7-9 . CASSFLPPGGYTEAFF TGTGCCAGCAGCTTCCTTCCCCCCGGAGGGTACACTGAAGCTTTCTTT
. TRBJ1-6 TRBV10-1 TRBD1 CASTYDRENPISPLHF TGCGCCAGCACCTACGACAGGGAAAACCCAATTTCACCCCTCCACTTT
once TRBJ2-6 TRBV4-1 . CASSQEWTSGANVLTF TGCGCCAGCAGCCAAGAGTGGACATCCGGGGCCAACGTCCTGACTTTC
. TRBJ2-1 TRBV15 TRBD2 CATSSYSGRYNEQFF TGTGCCACCAGCAGTTACAGCGGGAGGTACAATGAGCAGTTCTTC
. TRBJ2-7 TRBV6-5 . CASSRGYEQYF TGTGCCAGCAGTAGGGGGTACGAGCAGTACTTC
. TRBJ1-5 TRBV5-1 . CASSFGGFDQPQHF TGCGCCAGCAGCTTCGGGGGGTTCGATCAGCCCCAGCATTTT
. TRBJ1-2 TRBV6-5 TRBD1 CASSSRQGAYGYTF TGTGCCAGCAGTTCACGACAGGGTGCCTATGGCTACACCTTC
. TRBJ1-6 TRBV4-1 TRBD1 CASSLTGGYNSPLHF TGCGCCAGCAGCCTCACAGGGGGCTATAATTCACCCCTCCACTTT
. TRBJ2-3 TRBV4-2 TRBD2 CASSQTPPGTSGTTQYF TGTGCCAGCAGCCAGACCCCACCCGGGACTAGCGGGACCACGCAGTATTTT
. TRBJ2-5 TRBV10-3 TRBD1 CAISERDRGLGETQYF TGTGCCATCAGTGAGCGCGACAGGGGGCTGGGTGAGACCCAGTACTTC
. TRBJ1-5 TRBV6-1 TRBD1 CASSVRQGWFDQPQHF TGTGCCAGCAGTGTTCGACAGGGGTGGTTCGATCAGCCCCAGCATTTT
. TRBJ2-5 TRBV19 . CASSIGRGEETQYF TGTGCCAGTAGTATCGGCAGGGGGGAAGAGACCCAGTACTTC
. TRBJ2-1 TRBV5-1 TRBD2 CASSSSGGYNEQFF TGCGCCAGCAGTTCTAGCGGGGGATACAATGAGCAGTTCTTC
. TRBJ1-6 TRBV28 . CASSLYPGLRSPLHF TGTGCCAGCAGTTTATATCCAGGGTTAAGGTCACCCCTCCACTTT
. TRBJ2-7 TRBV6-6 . CASSPRLATFYEQYF TGTGCCAGCAGCCCTCGACTCGCCACCTTCTACGAGCAGTACTTC
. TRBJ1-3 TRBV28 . CASSGLQGAGNTIYF TGTGCCAGCTCCGGGCTACAGGGTGCTGGAAACACCATATATTTT
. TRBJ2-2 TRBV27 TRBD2 CASSSPLLSGGIITLNTGELFF TGTGCCAGCAGTTCGCCCCTCCTGAGCGGGGGGATTATAACGCTGAACACCGGGGAGCTGTTTTTT
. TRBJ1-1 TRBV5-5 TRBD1 CASSFHPLTGGRSGTEAFF TGTGCCAGCAGCTTCCACCCTTTAACAGGGGGCCGGAGTGGAACTGAAGCTTTCTTT
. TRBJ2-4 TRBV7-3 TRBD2 CASSPGLAGAKNIQYF TGTGCCAGCAGCCCCGGACTAGCGGGAGCCAAAAACATTCAGTACTTC
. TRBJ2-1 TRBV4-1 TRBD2 CASSQGGLAGWEQFF TGCGCCAGCAGCCAAGGGGGGCTAGCGGGATGGGAGCAGTTCTTC
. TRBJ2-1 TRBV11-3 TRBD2 CASSHSGRAANEQFF TGTGCCAGCAGCCATAGCGGGAGGGCCGCGAATGAGCAGTTCTTC
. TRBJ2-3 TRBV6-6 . CASSWTESTDTQYF TGTGCCAGCAGTTGGACAGAGAGCACAGATACGCAGTATTTT
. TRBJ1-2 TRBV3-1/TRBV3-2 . CASSQADSYGYTF TGTGCCAGCAGCCAAGCGGACAGCTATGGCTACACCTTC
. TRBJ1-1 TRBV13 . CASSRTSTEAFF TGTGCCAGCAGCAGGACATCCACTGAAGCTTTCTTT
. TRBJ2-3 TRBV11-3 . CASSRTGPDTQYF TGTGCCAGCAGCCGAACAGGGCCAGATACGCAGTATTTT
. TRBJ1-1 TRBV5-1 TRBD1 CASSVNRGLGTEAFF TGCGCCAGCAGCGTCAACAGGGGGCTCGGCACTGAAGCTTTCTTT
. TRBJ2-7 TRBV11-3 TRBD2 CASHSGRSSYEQYF TGTGCCAGCCATAGCGGGAGGAGCTCCTACGAGCAGTACTTC
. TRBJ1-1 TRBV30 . CAWIAGMRGTEAFF TGTGCCTGGATCGCAGGTATGCGGGGCACTGAAGCTTTCTTT
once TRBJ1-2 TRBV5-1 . CASSLRPGGGYTF TGCGCCAGCAGCTTGAGGCCAGGCGGGGGCTACACCTTC
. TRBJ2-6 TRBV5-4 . CASSTTIFLLSGANVLTF TGTGCCAGCAGCACGACTATTTTCCTGTTGTCTGGGGCCAACGTCCTGACTTTC
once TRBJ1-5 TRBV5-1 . CASSRTAGSYPQHF TGCGCCAGCAGTCGGACTGCGGGATCTTACCCCCAGCATTTT
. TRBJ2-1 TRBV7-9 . CASSPEGQWGDEQFF TGTGCCAGCAGCCCGGAGGGACAGTGGGGCGATGAGCAGTTCTTC
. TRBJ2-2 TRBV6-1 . CASSEAARVNTGELFF TGTGCCAGCAGTGAAGCGGCCAGGGTGAACACCGGGGAGCTGTTTTTT
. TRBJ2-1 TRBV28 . CASSSGVWDEQFF TGTGCCAGCAGTTCAGGGGTATGGGATGAGCAGTTCTTC
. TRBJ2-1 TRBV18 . CASSPTEGQTGQFF TGTGCCAGCTCACCAACCGAGGGCCAGACCGGGCAGTTCTTC
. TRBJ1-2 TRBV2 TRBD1 CASRPGQGANYGYTF TGTGCCAGCAGACCCGGACAGGGAGCTAACTATGGCTACACCTTC
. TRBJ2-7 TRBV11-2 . CASSSSLADNEQYF TGTGCCAGCAGCTCCTCCCTAGCAGACAACGAGCAGTACTTC
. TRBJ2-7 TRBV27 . CASSAYRSYEQYF TGTGCCAGCAGTGCCTACAGGTCCTACGAGCAGTACTTC
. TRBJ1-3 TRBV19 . CASSSRRNPGNTIYF TGTGCCAGTAGTAGTAGGCGGAACCCTGGAAACACCATATATTTT
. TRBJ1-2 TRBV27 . CASSQWGEDGYTF TGTGCCAGCAGTCAGTGGGGGGAGGATGGCTACACCTTC
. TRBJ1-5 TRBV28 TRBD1 CASSSPGQVQPQHF TGTGCCAGCAGTTCCCCGGGACAGGTTCAGCCCCAGCATTTT
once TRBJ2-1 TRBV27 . CASSSTGRGINEQFF TGTGCCAGCAGCTCCACCGGGCGGGGTATCAATGAGCAGTTCTTC
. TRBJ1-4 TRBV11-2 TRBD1 CASSLIRDRGSEKLFF TGTGCCAGCAGCTTAATCCGGGACAGGGGTAGTGAAAAACTGTTTTTT
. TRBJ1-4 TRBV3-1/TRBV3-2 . CASSQDLGRGKLFF TGTGCCAGCAGCCAAGATCTGGGAAGGGGAAAACTGTTTTTT
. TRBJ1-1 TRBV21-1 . CASSKGGRVEAFF TGTGCCAGCAGCAAAGGAGGAAGAGTTGAAGCTTTCTTT
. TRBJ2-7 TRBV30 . CAWSLGGTFEQYF TGTGCCTGGAGTTTGGGGGGAACTTTCGAGCAGTACTTC
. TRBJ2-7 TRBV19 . CASKVGAAGPYEQYF TGTGCCAGTAAAGTGGGAGCCGCGGGCCCCTACGAGCAGTACTTC
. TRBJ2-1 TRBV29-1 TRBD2 CSARLAGGNNEQFF TGCAGCGCCCGGCTAGCGGGAGGCAACAATGAGCAGTTCTTC
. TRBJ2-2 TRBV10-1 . CASSESITGGYGELFF TGCGCCAGCAGTGAGTCGATTACGGGGGGCTACGGGGAGCTGTTTTTT
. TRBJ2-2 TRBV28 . CASSPQNTGELFF TGTGCCAGCAGTCCCCAGAACACCGGGGAGCTGTTTTTT
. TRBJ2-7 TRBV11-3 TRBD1 CASHQGTGLYEQYF TGTGCCAGCCACCAAGGGACAGGGCTCTACGAGCAGTACTTC
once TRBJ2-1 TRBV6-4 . CASSRLGVRGYNEQFF TGTGCCAGCAGCCGACTCGGGGTCCGGGGATACAATGAGCAGTTCTTC
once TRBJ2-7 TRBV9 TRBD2 CASSTSTSGRGYEQYF TGTGCCAGCAGCACCTCGACTAGCGGGAGAGGCTACGAGCAGTACTTC
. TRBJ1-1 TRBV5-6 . CASSLLGSNTEAFF TGTGCCAGCAGCTTGTTGGGCTCGAACACTGAAGCTTTCTTT
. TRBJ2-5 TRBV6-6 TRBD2 CASSSGLAGTETQYF TGTGCCAGCAGTTCCGGACTAGCGGGGACGGAGACCCAGTACTTC